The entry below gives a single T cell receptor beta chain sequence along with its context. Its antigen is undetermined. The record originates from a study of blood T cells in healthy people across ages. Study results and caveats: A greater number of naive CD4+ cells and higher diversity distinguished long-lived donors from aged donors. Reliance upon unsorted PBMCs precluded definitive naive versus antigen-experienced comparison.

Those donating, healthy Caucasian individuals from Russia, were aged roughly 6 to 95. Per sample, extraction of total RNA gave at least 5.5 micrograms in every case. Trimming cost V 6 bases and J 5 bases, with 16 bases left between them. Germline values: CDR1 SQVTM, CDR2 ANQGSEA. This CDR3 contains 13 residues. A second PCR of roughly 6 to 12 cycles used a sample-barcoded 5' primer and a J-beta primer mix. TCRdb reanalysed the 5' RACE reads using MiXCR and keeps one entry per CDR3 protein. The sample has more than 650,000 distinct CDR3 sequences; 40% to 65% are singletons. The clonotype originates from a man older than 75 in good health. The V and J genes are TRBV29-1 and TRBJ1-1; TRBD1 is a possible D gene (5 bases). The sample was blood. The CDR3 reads CSVEDFWGTEAFF. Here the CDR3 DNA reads TGCAGCGTCGAGGACTTCTGGGGGACTGAAGCTTTCTTT.